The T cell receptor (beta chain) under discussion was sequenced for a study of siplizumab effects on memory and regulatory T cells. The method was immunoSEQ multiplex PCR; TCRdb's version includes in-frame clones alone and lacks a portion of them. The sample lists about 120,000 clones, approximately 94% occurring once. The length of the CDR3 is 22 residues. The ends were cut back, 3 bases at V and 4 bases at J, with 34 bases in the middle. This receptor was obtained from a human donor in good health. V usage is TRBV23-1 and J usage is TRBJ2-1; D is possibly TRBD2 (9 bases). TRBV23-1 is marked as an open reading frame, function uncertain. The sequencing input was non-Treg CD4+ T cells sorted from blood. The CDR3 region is CASSHRPAGQGIPAGGYNEQFF. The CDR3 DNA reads TGCGCCAGCAGTCACCGACCGGCAGGACAGGGAATCCCTGCGGGAGGGTACAATGAGCAGTTCTTC.